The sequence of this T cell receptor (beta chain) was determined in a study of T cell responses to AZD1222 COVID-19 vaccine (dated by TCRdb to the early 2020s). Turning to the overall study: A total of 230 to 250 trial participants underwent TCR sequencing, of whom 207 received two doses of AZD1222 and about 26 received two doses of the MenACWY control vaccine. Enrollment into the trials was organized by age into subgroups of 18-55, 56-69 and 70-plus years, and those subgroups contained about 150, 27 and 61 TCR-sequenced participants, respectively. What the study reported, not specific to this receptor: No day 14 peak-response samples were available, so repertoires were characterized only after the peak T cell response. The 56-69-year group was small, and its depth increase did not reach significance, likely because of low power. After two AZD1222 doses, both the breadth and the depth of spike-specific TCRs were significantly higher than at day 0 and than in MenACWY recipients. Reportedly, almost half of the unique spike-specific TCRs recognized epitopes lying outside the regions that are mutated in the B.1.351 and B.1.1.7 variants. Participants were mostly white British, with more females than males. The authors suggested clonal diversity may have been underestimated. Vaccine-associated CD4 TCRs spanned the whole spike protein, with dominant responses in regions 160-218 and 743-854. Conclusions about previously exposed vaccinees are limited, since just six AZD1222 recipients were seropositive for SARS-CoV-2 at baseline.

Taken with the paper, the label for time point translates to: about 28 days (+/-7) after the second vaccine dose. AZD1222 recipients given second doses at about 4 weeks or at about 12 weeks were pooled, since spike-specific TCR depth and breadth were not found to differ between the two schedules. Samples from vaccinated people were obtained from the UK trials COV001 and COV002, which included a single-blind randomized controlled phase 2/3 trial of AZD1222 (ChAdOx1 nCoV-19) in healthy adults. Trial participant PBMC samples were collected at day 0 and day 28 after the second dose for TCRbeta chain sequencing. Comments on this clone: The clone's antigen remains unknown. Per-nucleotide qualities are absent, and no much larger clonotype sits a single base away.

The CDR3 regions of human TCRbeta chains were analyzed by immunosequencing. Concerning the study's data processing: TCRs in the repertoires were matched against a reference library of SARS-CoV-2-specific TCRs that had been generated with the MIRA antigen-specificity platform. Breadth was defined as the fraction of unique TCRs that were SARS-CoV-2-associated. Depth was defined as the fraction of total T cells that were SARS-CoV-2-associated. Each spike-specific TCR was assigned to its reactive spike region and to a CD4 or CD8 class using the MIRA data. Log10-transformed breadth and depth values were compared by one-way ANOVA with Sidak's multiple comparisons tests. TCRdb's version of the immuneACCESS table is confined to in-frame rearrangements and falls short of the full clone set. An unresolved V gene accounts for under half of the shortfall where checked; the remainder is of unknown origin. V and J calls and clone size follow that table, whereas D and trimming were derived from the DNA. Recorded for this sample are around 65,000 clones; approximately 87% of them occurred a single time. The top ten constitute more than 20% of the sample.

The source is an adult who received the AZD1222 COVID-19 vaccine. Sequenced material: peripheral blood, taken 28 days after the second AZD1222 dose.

The bases read TGTGCCATCAGTGAGGGGGGGACACGAGGACAGCCCCAGCATTTT. It translates to CAISEGGTRGQPQHF. The sequence joins TRBV10-3 to TRBJ1-5, with a weak D call of TRBD1 (6 bases match). The V and J ends are trimmed by 2 bases and 7 bases, leaving 15 bases between them. The germline V gene sets CDR1 to ENHRY and CDR2 to SYGVKD. The CDR3 numbers 15 residues from cysteine through phenylalanine. Here the CDR3 DNA is all that survives: 45 bases in frame from base 1.